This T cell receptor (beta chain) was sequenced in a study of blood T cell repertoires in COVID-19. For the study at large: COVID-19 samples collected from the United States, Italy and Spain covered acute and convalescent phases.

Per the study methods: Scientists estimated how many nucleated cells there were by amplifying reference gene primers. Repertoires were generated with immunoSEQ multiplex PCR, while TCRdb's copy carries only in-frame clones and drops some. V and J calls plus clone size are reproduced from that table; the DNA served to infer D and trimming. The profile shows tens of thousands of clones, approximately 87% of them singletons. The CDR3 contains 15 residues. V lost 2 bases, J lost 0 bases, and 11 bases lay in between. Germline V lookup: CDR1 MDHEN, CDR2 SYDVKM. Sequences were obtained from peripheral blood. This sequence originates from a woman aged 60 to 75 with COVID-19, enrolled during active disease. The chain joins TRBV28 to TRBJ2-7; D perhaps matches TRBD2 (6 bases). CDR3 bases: TGTGCCAGCAGTTTAACTAGCCTAAGCTCCTACGAGCAGTACTTC. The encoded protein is CASSLTSLSSYEQYF.